One sample yielded the 24 T cell receptor beta chains listed below, sequenced in a study of tumor-infiltrating lymphocytes in primary liver carcinoma. Starting material for RNA and DNA co-extraction consisted of 20-30 mg of unsorted bulk tissue. With a constant-region primer, TCR beta cDNA was made from about 0.55 ug of total RNA. Libraries for TCR beta were built through three nested multiplex PCR rounds, which together made up a slightly modified ARM-PCR procedure. The first two PCR rounds used TRBV1-TRBV30 primers with a Cbeta primer, roughly 10 cycles each. TCRdb redid the calling of the multiplex PCR reads with MiXCR, one entry per CDR3 protein. The table has approximately 45,000 distinct CDR3 sequences, around 70% seen once. Sequencing was done on a sample of liver tumor tissue from sampling region 2. Described subset: tumor region T2, inferior pole. Every receptor here comes from a middle-aged man with primary liver carcinoma and hepatitis B virus infection.

V usage is TRBV5-8 and J usage is TRBJ2-6; TRBD2 matches 10 bases. The germline gives CDR1 SGHTS, CDR2 YDEGEE. There are 19 residues in the CDR3. V lost 7 bases to trimming and J lost 0 bases; unmatched junction nucleotides: 13. CDR3 in DNA: TGTGCCAGCGGCCCAATGGGACTAGCGAGGTTCTCTGGGGCCAACGTCCTGACTTTC. It encodes CASGPMGLARFSGANVLTF.

The rearrangement links TRBV30 to TRBJ2-1; D is undetermined. This CDR3 comprises 13 residues. Germline CDR1 and CDR2: GTSNPN and SVGIG (reference sequence). V was shortened by 3 bases and J by 9 bases, with 15 bases between the two germline ends. CDR3: CAWSPSENTEQFF. In DNA, the CDR3 is TGTGCCTGGAGCCCCAGCGAGAACACTGAGCAGTTCTTC. The variable domain in full, with the rest retrieved from reference TRBV30 and TRBJ2-1, is SQTIHQWPATLVQPVGSPLSLECTVEGTSNPNLYWYRQAAGRGLQLLFYSVGIGQISSEVPQNLSASRPQDRQFILSSKKLLLSDSGFYLCAWSPSENTEQFFGPGTRLTVL.

In regard to this clonotype: Its ends do not fully match the called genes, so a read error is possible. The CDR3 bases are TGTGCCAGCAGTGGACAGTACCATGAGACCCAGTACTTC. Its protein product is CASSGQYHETQYF. The rearrangement uses TRBV10-1 and TRBJ2-5; D is perhaps TRBD1 (6 bases). The CDR3 spans 13 residues. Per germline, CDR1 WNHNN and CDR2 SYGVQD (reference sequence).

J is TRBJ1-4 and V is TRBV28, with 8 bases matching TRBD1. The germline CDR1 and CDR2 sequences are MDHEN and SYDVKM. With 5 bases clipped from V and 8 bases from J, the junction kept 7 bases outside the gene matches. This CDR3 contains 14 residues. Here the CDR3 reads CASSHLAGGEKLFF. DNA of the CDR3: TGTGCCAGCAGTCACCTGGCAGGGGGCGAAAAACTGTTTTTT.

Of note for this clonotype: At one boundary the junction diverges from the germline segment, which might be a read error. This chain joins TRBV29-1 and TRBJ1-4; TRBD1 matches 7 bases. The germline V gene has CDR1 SQVTM and CDR2 ANQGSEA. This CDR3 spans 13 amino acids. This chain's CDR3 is CCASVQGGKKLVF. In nucleotides, the CDR3 is TGCTGCGCCAGCGTTCAGGGGGGAAAAAAACTGGTTTTT.

This clonotype turned up a few times. The junction does not match germline at one end; this may be a read error. The rearrangement joins TRBV6-4 to TRBJ2-1, with 11 bases that match TRBD2. Germline CDR1 is MRHNA and CDR2 is SNTAGT. The CDR3 runs 15 residues. CDR3 region: CASSDSGGAYNVQFF. The CDR3 nucleotides read TGTGCCAGCAGCGATAGCGGGGGGGCCTACAATGTGCAGTTCTTC.

In its sample, this clonotype was seen once. The chain links TRBV6-2 or TRBV6-3 to TRBJ1-3, with unresolved D. V was pared by 6 bases and J by 13 bases, with 19 bases between. This CDR3 contains 13 residues. Germline loops: CDR1 MNHEY, CDR2 SVGEGT. CDR3 nucleotides: TGTGCCAGCAGCGACAACTCTGGAAAAACTATATATTTT. Translated, it gives CASSDNSGKTIYF.

This clonotype was counted many times. The rearrangement uses TRBV2 and TRBJ1-1; D remains unclear. The CDR3 is 13 amino acids. Germline loops: CDR1 SNHLY, CDR2 FYNNEI. V lost 7 bases to trimming and J lost 2 bases, with 11 bases between them. CDR3 sequence reads: CASNEQANTEAFF. In DNA form, the CDR3 reads TGTGCCAGCAACGAGCAGGCCAACACTGAAGCTTTCTTT.

In regard to this clonotype: Because it lacks the conserved phenylalanine or tryptophan at the end, this CDR3 is likely a read error. This chain uses TRBV29-1 with TRBJ1-1; a weak D match, TRBD1 (5 bases). Germline CDR1 and CDR2: SQVTM and ANQGSEA. The CDR3 length is 12 residues. V shed 5 bases and J shed 11 bases, with 18 bases lying between them. CDR3 region: CSVRWGAIEAFL. In DNA form, the CDR3 reads TGCAGCGTTCGATGGGGCGCGATTGAGGCTTTCCTT.

Notes on this clonotype: The conserved phenylalanine or tryptophan is not found at the CDR3 terminus, so this likely reflects a read error. The chain is built from TRBV7-2 and TRBJ2-1, with TRBD2 identical over 7 bases. Per the germline V gene, CDR1 is SGHTA and CDR2 is FQGNSA. After removal of 2 bases from V and 7 bases from J, the junction contained 5 bases not matched to a gene. The CDR3 sequence is 14 residues long. CDR3 bases: TGTGCCAGCAGCTTACAAGCGGGACCTAATGAGCAGTTCTAC. It translates to CASSLQAGPNEQFY.

This clonotype has more than one count but fewer than ten. The chain employs TRBV11-2 and TRBJ2-6, with D perhaps TRBD1 or TRBD2 (6 bases each). Germline assignment: CDR1 SGHAT and CDR2 FQNNGV. This CDR3 region has 21 residues. The germline V and J ends were trimmed by 9 bases and 0 bases, with 30 bases remaining between them. The CDR3 coding sequence is TGTGCCAGTAGCATGGGGGGAGGCAGGGGCATCTCCCTCTCTGGGGCCAACGTCCTGACTTTC. Its protein is CASSMGGGRGISLSGANVLTF.

On this clonotype itself: The conserved closing phenylalanine or tryptophan is absent in this CDR3, likely reflecting a read error. No DNA is shown, since the ends of the CDR3 on it are uncertain; the CDR3 is the one TCRdb lists. The chain has TRBV11-3 and TRBJ1-1; the table's D call of TRBD1 was not tested on the DNA. Germline V gene data show CDR1 as SGHNT and CDR2 as YENEEA. Inclusive of both ends, the CDR3 amounts to 13 amino acids. The CDR3 here is CASNTGLNTETFI.

On this clonotype itself: Being one base from a much bigger clone, this may be a read error. The rearrangement uses TRBV7-2 and TRBJ2-1, with D possibly matching TRBD2 (5 bases). This CDR3 has 17 amino acids. Germline assignment: CDR1 SGHTA and CDR2 FQGNSA. CDR3 loop: CASSPLPRASSYNKQFF. The CDR3 region has the DNA TGTGCCAGCAGCCCCCTGCCCCGGGCTAGCTCCTACAATAAGCAGTTCTTC.

For this clonotype: The junction departs from the called germline gene at one end, perhaps through a read error. The chain has TRBV28 and TRBJ1-2; maybe TRBD1 (5 bases). Germline V gene sequence: CDR1 MDHEN, CDR2 SYDVKM. The CDR3 consists of 14 residues. The CDR3 DNA follows: TGCGCCAGCAGCTGGGCAGGGAGCTTGGGGGGCTACACCTTC. Translated: CASSWAGSLGGYTF.

This clonotype was counted once. A read error is likely, as this CDR3 ends without the conserved phenylalanine or tryptophan. The chain couples TRBV12-3 or TRBV12-4 to TRBJ1-1; TRBD1 might be the D (6 bases). The CDR3 runs 13 residues. V lost 11 bases and J lost 6, with 19 bases in between. The CDR3 DNA sequence: TGTGCCGACAGTTTTTCAGGGGCCGCTGAAGCTTTCCTT. Translated: CADSFSGAAEAFL.

This clonotype was picked up a small number of times. A much larger clone differs by one base, so this may be a read error. The J gene is TRBJ1-1, the V gene TRBV7-9; TRBD1 might be the D (5 bases). This CDR3 is built from 15 residues. Germline V lookup: CDR1 SEHNR, CDR2 FQNEAQ (reference sequence). This chain's CDR3 is CASSLAGRQNTETFF. In DNA, the CDR3 is TGTGCCAGCAGCTTAGCGGGACGGCAGAACACTGAAACTTTCTTT.

Of note for this clonotype: Mismatch with germline at one junction end may stem from a read error. The CDR3 coding sequence is TGTGTCAGTGGCGAATGGGATATGCAGTATTTT. Translated, it gives CVSGEWDMQYF. This chain connects TRBV6-5 to TRBJ2-3; D unresolved. CDR1 MNHEY and CDR2 SVGAGI come from the germline V gene. CDR3 length: 11 amino acids.

About this clonotype: This CDR3 fails to terminate in the conserved phenylalanine or tryptophan, so it likely reflects a read error. The rearrangement uses TRBV6-5 and TRBJ2-1, with D possibly being TRBD1 (5 bases). Germline assignment: CDR1 MNHEY and CDR2 SVGAGI. This CDR3 region has 11 residues. The V end was cut by 8 bases, the J end by 9 bases, with 11 bases between. CDR3 loop: CASWGGGEQFI. Written as DNA, the CDR3 is TGTGCCAGCTGGGGCGGCGGTGAGCAGTTCATC.

To note about this clonotype: The junction and the germline gene differ at one end; a read error may be behind it. This sequence joins TRBV6-1 and TRBJ1-1; no reliable D call. In germline, CDR1 is MNHNS, CDR2 SASEGT. The CDR3 is 14 amino acids. The CDR3 protein is CASTTPGGNTEAFF. DNA for the CDR3: TGTGCCAGCACTACACCGGGCGGGAACACTGAGGCTTTCTTT.

This clonotype was picked up one time. A read error may account for a junction end that differs from germline. The V gene is TRBV28, the J gene TRBJ1-2; D is perhaps TRBD1 (5 bases). CDR1 is MDHEN and CDR2 is SYDVKM in the germline V gene. The CDR3 is 16 residues long. The CDR3 nucleotides are TGTGCCAGCAGCGCTACTCGTATTGCCACAGGCTATGGTTACACCTTC. This gives the protein CASSATRIATGYGYTF.

This clonotype came up many times. The junction and the germline gene differ at one end; a read error may be behind it. The CDR3 protein is CAGSLGTGGNSPLHF. The CDR3 DNA reads TGTGCCGGCAGTCTAGGGACAGGGGGGAATTCACCCCTCCACTTT. The chain couples TRBV6-1 to TRBJ1-6; the match to TRBD1 covers 11 bases. CDR3 length equals 15 residues. CDR1 is MNHNS and CDR2 is SASEGT in the germline V gene.

The rearrangement links TRBV18 to TRBJ2-7; TRBD1 matches 8 bases. The germline V gene encodes CDR1 KGHSH and CDR2 LQKENI. The V gene end was trimmed by 4 bases and the J gene end by 5 bases; junction bases not matched to a gene: 13. The CDR3 is made up of 16 amino acids. CDR3 DNA: TGTGCCAGCTCACTCAAGACAGGGGTCTTTAGGGACGAGCAGTACTTC. Protein product: CASSLKTGVFRDEQYF.

This clonotype was counted a single time. V is TRBV4-1 and J is TRBJ2-7, with a weak D call TRBD2 (5 bases). The CDR3 extends over 14 amino acids. V lost 4 bases and J 4 bases, leaving 14 bases between the germline ends. Per germline, CDR1 MGHRA and CDR2 YSYEKL. The chain's CDR3 is CASSRSGRGYEQYF. CDR3 nucleotides: TGCGCCAGCAGCCGCAGCGGCAGAGGATACGAGCAGTACTTC.

A note on this clonotype: The final CDR3 position lacks the conserved phenylalanine or tryptophan, pointing to a likely read error. The chain has TRBV5-1 and TRBJ1-1; a weak D match, TRBD1 (5 bases). Germline CDR1 SGHRS, CDR2 YFSETQ. The CDR3 covers 16 residues. As DNA, the CDR3 is TGCGCCGGCAGTCCTTCTTGGGGCACGATGAACACTGAAGCTTTCCTT. This encodes CAGSPSWGTMNTEAFL.